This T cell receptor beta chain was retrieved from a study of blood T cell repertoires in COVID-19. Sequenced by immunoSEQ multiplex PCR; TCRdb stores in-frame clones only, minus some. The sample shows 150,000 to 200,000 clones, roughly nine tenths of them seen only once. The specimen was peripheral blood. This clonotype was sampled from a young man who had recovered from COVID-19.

CDR3 protein: CATSRDLGDYEQYF. The CDR3 bases are TGTGCCACCAGCAGAGATCTCGGGGACTACGAGCAGTACTTC. V usage is TRBV15 and J usage is TRBJ2-7, with D possibly being TRBD2 (5 bases). Trimming pared 0 bases from V and 3 bases from J, leaving 9 bases between. The CDR3 is 14 amino acids. The germline V gene has CDR1 LNHNV and CDR2 YYDKDF (reference sequence).